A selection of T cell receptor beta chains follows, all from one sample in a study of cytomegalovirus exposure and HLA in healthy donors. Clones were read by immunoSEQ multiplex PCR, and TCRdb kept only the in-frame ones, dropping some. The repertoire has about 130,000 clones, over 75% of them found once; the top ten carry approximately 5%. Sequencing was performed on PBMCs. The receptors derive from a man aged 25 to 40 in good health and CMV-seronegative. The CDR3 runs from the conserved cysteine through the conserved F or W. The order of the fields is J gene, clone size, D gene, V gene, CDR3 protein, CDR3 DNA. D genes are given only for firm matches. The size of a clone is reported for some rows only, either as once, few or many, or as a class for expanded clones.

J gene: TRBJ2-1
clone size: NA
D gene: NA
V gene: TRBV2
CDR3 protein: CASSLSIKTGYYNEQFF
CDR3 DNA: TGTGCCAGCAGTCTCTCTATAAAAACAGGTTACTACAATGAGCAGTTCTTC

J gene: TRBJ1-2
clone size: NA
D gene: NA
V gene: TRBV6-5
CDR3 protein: CASSYSSRGNYGYTF
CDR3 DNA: TGTGCCAGCAGTTACTCGAGTAGAGGGAACTATGGCTACACCTTC

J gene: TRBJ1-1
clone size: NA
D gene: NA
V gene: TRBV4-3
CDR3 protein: CASSQDKQGNTEAFF
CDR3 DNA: TGCGCCAGCAGCCAAGATAAGCAGGGGAACACTGAAGCTTTCTTT

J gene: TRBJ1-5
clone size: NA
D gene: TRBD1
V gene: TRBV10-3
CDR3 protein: CAISEDRGAQPQHF
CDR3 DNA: TGTGCCATCAGTGAGGACAGGGGTGCTCAGCCCCAGCATTTT

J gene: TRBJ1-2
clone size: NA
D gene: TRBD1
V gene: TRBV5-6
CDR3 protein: CASSLGLQGISGYTF
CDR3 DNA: TGTGCCAGCAGCTTGGGACTACAGGGGATTAGTGGCTACACCTTC

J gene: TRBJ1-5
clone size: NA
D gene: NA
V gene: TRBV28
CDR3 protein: CASRKSGGNQPQHF
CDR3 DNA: TGTGCCAGCAGGAAGTCCGGGGGCAATCAGCCCCAGCATTTT

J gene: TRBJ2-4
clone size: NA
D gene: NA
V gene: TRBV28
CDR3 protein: CASKDSFAAKNIQYF
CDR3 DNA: TGTGCCAGCAAGGACAGTTTCGCAGCCAAAAACATTCAGTACTTC

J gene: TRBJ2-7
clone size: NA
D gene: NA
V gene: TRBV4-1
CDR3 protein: CASSQDTRSSYEQYF
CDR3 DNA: TGCGCCAGCAGCCAGGACACCAGGAGCTCCTACGAGCAGTACTTC

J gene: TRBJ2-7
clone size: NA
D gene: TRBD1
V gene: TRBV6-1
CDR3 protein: CASSENRGSNEQYF
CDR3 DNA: TGTGCCAGCAGTGAAAACAGGGGCTCCAACGAGCAGTACTTC

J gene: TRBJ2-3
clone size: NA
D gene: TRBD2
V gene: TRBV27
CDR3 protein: CASSGELAGGLTDTQYF
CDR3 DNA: TGTGCCAGCAGCGGGGAACTAGCGGGGGGGCTGACAGATACGCAGTATTTT

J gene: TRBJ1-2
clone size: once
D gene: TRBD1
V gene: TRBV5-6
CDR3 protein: CASSRTGENYGYTF
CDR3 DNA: TGTGCCAGCAGCAGGACAGGGGAAAATTATGGCTACACCTTC

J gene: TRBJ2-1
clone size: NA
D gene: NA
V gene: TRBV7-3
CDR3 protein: CASSLGQNDEQFF
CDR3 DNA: TGTGCCAGCAGCTTAGGCCAGAACGATGAGCAGTTCTTC

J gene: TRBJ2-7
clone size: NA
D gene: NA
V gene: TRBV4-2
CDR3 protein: CASSSGSYYEQYF
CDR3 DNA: TGTGCCAGCAGCTCCGGGTCCTACTACGAGCAGTACTTC

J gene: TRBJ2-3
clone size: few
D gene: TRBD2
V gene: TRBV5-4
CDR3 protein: CASSPGGAGGYTDTQYF
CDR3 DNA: TGTGCCAGCAGCCCGGGCGGGGCGGGGGGCTACACAGATACGCAGTATTTT

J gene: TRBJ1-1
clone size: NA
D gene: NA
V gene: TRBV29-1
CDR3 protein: CSVGWGVTEAFF
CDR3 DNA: TGCAGCGTTGGGTGGGGGGTCACTGAAGCTTTCTTT

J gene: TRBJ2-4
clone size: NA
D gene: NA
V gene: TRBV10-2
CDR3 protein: CASSESMGRSIQYF
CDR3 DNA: TGCGCCAGCAGTGAGTCGATGGGGAGAAGCATTCAGTACTTC

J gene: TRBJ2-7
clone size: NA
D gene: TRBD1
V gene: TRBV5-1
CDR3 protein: CASSYGQGTYEQYF
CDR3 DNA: TGCGCCAGCAGCTACGGACAGGGGACCTACGAGCAGTACTTC

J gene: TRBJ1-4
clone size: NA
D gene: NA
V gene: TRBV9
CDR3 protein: CASSSTVSEKLFF
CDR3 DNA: TGTGCCAGCAGCTCGACCGTTAGCGAAAAACTGTTTTTT

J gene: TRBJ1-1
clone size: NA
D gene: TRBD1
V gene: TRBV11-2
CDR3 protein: CASSLDPWDRDGAFF
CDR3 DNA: TGTGCCAGCAGCTTAGACCCCTGGGACAGGGACGGAGCTTTCTTT

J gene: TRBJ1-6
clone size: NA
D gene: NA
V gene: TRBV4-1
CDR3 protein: CASSQEAAPNSPLHF
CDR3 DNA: TGCGCCAGCAGCCAAGAGGCGGCACCGAATTCACCCCTCCACTTT

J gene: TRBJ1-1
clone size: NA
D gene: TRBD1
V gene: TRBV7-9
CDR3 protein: CASSLRTGGSTEAFF
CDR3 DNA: TGTGCCAGCAGCCTTCGGACAGGAGGGAGCACTGAAGCTTTCTTT

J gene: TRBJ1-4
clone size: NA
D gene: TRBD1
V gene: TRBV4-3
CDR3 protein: CASSQGMDRGATNEKLFF
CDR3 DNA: TGCGCCAGCAGCCAAGGAATGGACAGGGGGGCAACTAATGAAAAACTGTTTTTT

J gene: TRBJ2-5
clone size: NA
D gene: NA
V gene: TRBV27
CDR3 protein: CASSLPGSVTQYF
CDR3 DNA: TGTGCCAGCAGTTTACCGGGTTCGGTGACCCAGTACTTC

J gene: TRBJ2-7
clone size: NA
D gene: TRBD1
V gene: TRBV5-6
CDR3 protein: CASSRDRGLSEQYF
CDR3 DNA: TGTGCCAGCAGCCGGGACAGGGGGCTATCCGAGCAGTACTTC

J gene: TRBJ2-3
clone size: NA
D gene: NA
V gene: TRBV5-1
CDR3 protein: CASSFGGDTQYF
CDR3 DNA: TGCGCCAGCAGCTTCGGCGGAGATACGCAGTATTTT

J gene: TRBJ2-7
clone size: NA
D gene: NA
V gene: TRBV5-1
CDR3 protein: CASSLGGNSYEQYF
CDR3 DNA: TGCGCCAGCAGCTTGGGAGGGAACTCCTACGAGCAGTACTTC

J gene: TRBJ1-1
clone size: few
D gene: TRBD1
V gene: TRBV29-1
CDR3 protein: CSVGGQGNTEAFF
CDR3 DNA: TGCAGCGTGGGGGGACAGGGCAACACTGAAGCTTTCTTT

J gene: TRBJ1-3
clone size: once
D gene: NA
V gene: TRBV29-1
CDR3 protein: CSVAEISGNTIYF
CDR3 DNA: TGCAGCGTTGCTGAGATCTCTGGAAACACCATATATTTT

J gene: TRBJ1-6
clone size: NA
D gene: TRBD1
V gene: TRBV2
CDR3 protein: CATEDRGHSPLHF
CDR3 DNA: TGTGCCACCGAGGACAGGGGGCATTCACCCCTCCACTTT

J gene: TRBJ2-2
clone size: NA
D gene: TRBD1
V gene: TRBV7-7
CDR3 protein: CASSLTLGQANTGELFF
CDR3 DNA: TGTGCTAGCAGCTTAACCCTTGGACAGGCGAACACCGGGGAGCTGTTTTTT

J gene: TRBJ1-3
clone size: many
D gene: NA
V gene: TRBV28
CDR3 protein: CASSLGSWAAGNTIYF
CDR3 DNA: TGTGCCAGCAGTTTAGGGTCGTGGGCAGCTGGAAACACCATATATTTT

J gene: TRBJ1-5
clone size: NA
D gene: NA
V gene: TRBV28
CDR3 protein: CASNDRINQPQHF
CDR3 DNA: TGTGCCAGCAATGACAGGATAAATCAGCCCCAGCATTTT

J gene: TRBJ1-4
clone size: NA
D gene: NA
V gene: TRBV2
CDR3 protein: CASSGRGEKLFF
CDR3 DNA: TGTGCCAGCAGTGGTCGGGGTGAAAAACTGTTTTTT

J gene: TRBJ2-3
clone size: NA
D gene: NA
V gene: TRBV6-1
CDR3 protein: CASSTQVTSTDTQYF
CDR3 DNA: TGTGCCAGCAGCACACAGGTCACTAGCACAGATACGCAGTATTTT

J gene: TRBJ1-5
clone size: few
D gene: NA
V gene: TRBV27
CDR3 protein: CASSFNVRRPQHF
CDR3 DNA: TGTGCCAGCAGTTTTAACGTTCGGAGGCCCCAGCATTTT

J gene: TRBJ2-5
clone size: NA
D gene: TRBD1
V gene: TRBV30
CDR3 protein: CAWSVFRGRGETQYF
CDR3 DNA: TGTGCCTGGAGTGTTTTCAGGGGGCGCGGGGAGACCCAGTACTTC

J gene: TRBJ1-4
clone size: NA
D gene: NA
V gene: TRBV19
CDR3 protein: CASSRQEDLNEKLFF
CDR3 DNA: TGTGCCAGTAGTAGACAGGAGGACCTTAATGAAAAACTGTTTTTT

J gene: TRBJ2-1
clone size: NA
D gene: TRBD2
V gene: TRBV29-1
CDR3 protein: CSGLWTSGALNEQFF
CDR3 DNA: TGCAGCGGACTTTGGACTAGCGGAGCCCTCAATGAGCAGTTCTTC

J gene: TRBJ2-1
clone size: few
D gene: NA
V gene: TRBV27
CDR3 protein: CASSLSSEQFF
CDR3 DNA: TGTGCCAGCAGCCTGAGTAGTGAGCAGTTCTTC

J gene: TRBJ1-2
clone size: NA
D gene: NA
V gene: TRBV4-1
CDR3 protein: CASSQTGLPRDGYTF
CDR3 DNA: TGCGCCAGCAGCCAGACGGGTCTTCCGAGGGATGGCTACACCTTC

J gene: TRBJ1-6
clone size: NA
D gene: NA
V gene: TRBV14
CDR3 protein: CASSQDSGWSPLHF
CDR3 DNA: TGTGCCAGCAGCCAAGATTCGGGTTGGTCACCCCTCCACTTT

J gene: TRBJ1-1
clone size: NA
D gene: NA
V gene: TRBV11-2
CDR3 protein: CASSLGVGGEAFF
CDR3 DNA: TGTGCCAGCAGCTTAGGAGTCGGTGGTGAAGCTTTCTTT

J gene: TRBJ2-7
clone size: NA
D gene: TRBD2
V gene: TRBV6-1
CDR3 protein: CASFGGGRPREQYF
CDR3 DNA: TGTGCCAGCTTCGGGGGGGGCAGGCCCCGGGAGCAGTACTTC

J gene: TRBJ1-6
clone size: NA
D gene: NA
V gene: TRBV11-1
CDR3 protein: CASSFNRGVASPLHF
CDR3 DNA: TGTGCCAGCAGCTTTAATCGGGGAGTTGCTTCACCCCTCCACTTT

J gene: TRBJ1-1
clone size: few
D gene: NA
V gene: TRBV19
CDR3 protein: CASSPRERAEAFF
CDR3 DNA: TGTGCCAGTAGTCCCCGGGAAAGAGCTGAAGCTTTCTTT

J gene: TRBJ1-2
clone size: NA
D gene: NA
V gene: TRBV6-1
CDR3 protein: CASSAETTANYGYTF
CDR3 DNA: TGTGCCAGCAGTGCAGAGACGACAGCGAACTATGGCTACACCTTC

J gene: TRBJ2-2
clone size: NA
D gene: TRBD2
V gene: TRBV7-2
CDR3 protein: CASSLRRSGAGTGELFF
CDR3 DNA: TGTGCCAGCAGCTTACGGAGGAGCGGGGCAGGCACCGGGGAGCTGTTTTTT

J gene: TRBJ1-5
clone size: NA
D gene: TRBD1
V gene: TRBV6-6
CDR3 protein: CASSYRGQGKNQPQHF
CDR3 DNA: TGTGCCAGCAGTTACAGGGGACAGGGGAAAAATCAGCCCCAGCATTTT